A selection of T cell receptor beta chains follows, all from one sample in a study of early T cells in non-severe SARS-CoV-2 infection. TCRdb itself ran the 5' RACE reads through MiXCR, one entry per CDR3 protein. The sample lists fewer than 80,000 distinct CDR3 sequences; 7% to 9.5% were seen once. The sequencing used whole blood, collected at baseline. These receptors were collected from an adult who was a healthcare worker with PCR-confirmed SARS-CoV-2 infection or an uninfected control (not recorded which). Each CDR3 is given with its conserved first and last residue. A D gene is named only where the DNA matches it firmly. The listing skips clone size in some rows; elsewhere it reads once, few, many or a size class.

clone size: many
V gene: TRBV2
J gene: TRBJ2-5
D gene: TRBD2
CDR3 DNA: TGTGCCAGCAGTGGGACTAGCGGTCAAGAGACCCAGTACTTC
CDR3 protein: CASSGTSGQETQYF

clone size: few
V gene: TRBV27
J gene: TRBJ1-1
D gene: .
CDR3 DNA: TGTGCCAGCAGTTTAACCGGGGATGAAGCTTTCTTT
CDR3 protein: CASSLTGDEAFF

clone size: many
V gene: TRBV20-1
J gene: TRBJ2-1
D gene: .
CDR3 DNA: TGCAGTGCCCCCGAACTAACACCCTACAATGAGCAGTTCTTC
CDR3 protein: CSAPELTPYNEQFF

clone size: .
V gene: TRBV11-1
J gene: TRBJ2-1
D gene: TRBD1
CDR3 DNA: TGTGCCAGCAGCTCAAGGACAGGGGGCAAGTCAAGTGAGCAGTTCTTC
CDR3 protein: CASSSRTGGKSSEQFF

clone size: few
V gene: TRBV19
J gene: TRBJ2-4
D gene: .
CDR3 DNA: TGTGCCAGTAGCCCATTGAACGGTAACATTCAGTACTTC
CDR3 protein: CASSPLNGNIQYF

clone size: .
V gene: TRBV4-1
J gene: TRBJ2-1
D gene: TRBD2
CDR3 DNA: TGCGCCAGCAGCCAAGGACTAGCCCTCTCCTACAATGAGCAGTTCTTC
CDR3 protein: CASSQGLALSYNEQFF

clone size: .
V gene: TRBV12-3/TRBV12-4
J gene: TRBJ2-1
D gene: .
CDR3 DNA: TGTGCCAGCAGCCGAAGAGTTGGTGAGCAGTTCTTC
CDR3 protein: CASSRRVGEQFF

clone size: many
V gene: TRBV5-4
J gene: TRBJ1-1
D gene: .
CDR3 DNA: TGTGCCAGCAGCTTGACCGGGGGCGCCAACACTGAAGCTTTCTTT
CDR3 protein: CASSLTGGANTEAFF

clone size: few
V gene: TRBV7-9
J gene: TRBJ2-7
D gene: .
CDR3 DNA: TGTGCCAGCAGCCCACCTATTAGGGAGCAGTACTTC
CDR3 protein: CASSPPIREQYF

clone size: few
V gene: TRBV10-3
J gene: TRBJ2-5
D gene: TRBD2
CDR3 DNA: TGTGCCACCGGGACTAGCGGGGGGCAAGAGACCCAGTACTTC
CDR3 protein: CATGTSGGQETQYF

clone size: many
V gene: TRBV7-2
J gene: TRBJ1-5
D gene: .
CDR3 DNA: TGTGCCAGCAGCTTACGCGGATTTCAGCCCCAGCATTTT
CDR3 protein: CASSLRGFQPQHF

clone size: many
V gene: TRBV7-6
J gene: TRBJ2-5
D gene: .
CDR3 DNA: TGTGCCAGCAGCGGGCGTTCGCAAGAGACCCAGTACTTC
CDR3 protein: CASSGRSQETQYF

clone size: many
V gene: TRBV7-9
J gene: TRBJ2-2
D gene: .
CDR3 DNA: TGTGCCAGCAGGTCCCGGACGTACACCGGGGAGCTGTTTTTT
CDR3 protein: CASRSRTYTGELFF

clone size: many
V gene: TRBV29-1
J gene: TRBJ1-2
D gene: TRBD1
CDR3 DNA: TGCAGCGCCTGGACAGGGGGCTCCGACTATGGCTACACCTTC
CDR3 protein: CSAWTGGSDYGYTF

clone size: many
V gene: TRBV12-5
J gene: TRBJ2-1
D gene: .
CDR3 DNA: TGTGCTAGTGGTTTGGGTTACACCGTCGCCTATGAGCAGTTCTTC
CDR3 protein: CASGLGYTVAYEQFF

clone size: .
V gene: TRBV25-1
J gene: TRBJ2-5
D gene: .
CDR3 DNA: TGTGCCAGCAGTGAATCGTCAGAAGAGACCCAGTACTTC
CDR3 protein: CASSESSEETQYF

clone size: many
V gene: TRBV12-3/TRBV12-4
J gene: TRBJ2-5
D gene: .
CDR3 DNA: TGTGCCAGCAGCCCGTTGAGCGGGGAGACCCAGTACTTC
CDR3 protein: CASSPLSGETQYF

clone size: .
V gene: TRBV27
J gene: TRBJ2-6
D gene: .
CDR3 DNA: TGTGCCAGCAGTTCTTACTCTGGGGCCAACGTCCTGACTTTC
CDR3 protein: CASSSYSGANVLTF

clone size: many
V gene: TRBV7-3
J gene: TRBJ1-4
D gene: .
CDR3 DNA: TGTGCCAGCAGCTCAGGGGCGAATGAAAAACTGTTTTTT
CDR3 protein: CASSSGANEKLFF

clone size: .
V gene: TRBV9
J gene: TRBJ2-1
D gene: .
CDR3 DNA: TGTGCCAGCAGCGTAGGGGACATCCTCTACAATGAGCAGTTCTTC
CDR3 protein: CASSVGDILYNEQFF

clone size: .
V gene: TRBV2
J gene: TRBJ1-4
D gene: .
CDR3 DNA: TGTGCCAGCAGTCGTTCGGGCGCAACTAATGAAAAACTGTTTTTT
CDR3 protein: CASSRSGATNEKLFF

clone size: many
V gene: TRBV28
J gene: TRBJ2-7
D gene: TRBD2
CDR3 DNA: TGTGCCAGCAGTTTAGCGGGAGACTCCTACGAGCAGTACTTC
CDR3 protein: CASSLAGDSYEQYF

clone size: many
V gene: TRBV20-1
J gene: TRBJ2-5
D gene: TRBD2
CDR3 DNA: TGCAGTGCTAGAGTCCCCTCTGCGGGAGGCCTACAAGAGACCCAGTACTTC
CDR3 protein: CSARVPSAGGLQETQYF

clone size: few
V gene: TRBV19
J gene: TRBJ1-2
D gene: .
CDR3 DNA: TGTGCCAGTAGTACTGGGCCGAGAAAGAGTGGCTACACCTTC
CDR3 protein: CASSTGPRKSGYTF

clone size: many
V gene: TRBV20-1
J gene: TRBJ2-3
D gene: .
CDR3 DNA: TGCAGTGCTATCTCCGGGATAGGATTGGAGAGCACAGATACGCAGTATTTT
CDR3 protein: CSAISGIGLESTDTQYF

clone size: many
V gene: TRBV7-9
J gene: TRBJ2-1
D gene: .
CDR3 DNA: TGTGCCAGCAGCTTCGGCCAACACAATAACAATGAGCAGTTCTTC
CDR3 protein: CASSFGQHNNNEQFF

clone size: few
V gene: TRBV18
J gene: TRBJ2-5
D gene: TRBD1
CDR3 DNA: TGTGCCAGCGGGGACAGGTATATCCAAGAGACCCAGTACTTC
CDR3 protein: CASGDRYIQETQYF

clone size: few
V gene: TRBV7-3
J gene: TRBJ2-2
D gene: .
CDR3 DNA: TGTGCCAGCAGCTTAAGAGCAGGAGCGAGCACTTCCACCGGGGAGCTGTTTTTT
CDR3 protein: CASSLRAGASTSTGELFF

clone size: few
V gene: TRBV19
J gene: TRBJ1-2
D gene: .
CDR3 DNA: TGTGCCAGTAGTATAAATCCGACAAGTTTCTATGGCTACACCTTC
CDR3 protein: CASSINPTSFYGYTF

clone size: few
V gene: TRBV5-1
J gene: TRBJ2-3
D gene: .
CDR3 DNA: TGCGCCAGCAGCGTGCCTCAGGGCACGCAGTATTTT
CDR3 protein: CASSVPQGTQYF

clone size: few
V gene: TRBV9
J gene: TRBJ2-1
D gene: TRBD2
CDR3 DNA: TGTGCCAGCAGCGTAGGAGCGGGAGAGTTTAATGAGCAGTTCTTC
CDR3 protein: CASSVGAGEFNEQFF

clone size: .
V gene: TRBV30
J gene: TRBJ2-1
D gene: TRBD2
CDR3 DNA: TGTGCCTGCCAACGGGGGGTAAGCGGCAATGAGCAGTTCTTC
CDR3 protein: CACQRGVSGNEQFF

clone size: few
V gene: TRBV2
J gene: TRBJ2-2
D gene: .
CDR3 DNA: TGTGCCAGCAGCCCACCGGGACGCCGGAGTACCGGGGAGCTGTTTTTT
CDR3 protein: CASSPPGRRSTGELFF

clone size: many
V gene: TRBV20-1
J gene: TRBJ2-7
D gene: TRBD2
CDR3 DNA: TGCAGTTCGTTCAGCGGGAGCGGTTCGGCGACGCAGTACTTC
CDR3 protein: CSSFSGSGSATQYF

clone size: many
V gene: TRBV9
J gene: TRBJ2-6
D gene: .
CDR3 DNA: TGTGCCAGCAGCGTAGGAGATGGTGGCTCTGGGGCCAACGTCCTGACTTTC
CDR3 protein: CASSVGDGGSGANVLTF

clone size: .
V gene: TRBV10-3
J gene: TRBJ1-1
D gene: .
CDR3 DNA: TGTGCCATCAGTGACCGGGGGCACACTGAAGCTTTCTTT
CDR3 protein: CAISDRGHTEAFF

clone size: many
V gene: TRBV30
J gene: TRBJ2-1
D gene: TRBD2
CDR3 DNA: TGTGCCTGGAGTGGACTAGGGACTAGCGGGAGACGAGATGAGCAGTTCTTC
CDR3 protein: CAWSGLGTSGRRDEQFF

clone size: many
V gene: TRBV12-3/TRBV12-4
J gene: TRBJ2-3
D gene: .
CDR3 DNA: TGTGCCAGCACCTCCCAGGGTACAGGGAACACAGATACGCAGTATTTT
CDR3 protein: CASTSQGTGNTDTQYF

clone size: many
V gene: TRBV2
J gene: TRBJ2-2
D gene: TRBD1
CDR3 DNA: TGTGCCAGCAGCCTACCGCGACGGACAGGGGACACCGGGGAGCTGTTTTTT
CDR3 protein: CASSLPRRTGDTGELFF

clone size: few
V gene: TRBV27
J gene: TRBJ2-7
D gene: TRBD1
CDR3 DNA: TGTGCCAGCAGTCCAAGATCGGGGACAGGTAACCACGAGCAGTACTTC
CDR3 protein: CASSPRSGTGNHEQYF